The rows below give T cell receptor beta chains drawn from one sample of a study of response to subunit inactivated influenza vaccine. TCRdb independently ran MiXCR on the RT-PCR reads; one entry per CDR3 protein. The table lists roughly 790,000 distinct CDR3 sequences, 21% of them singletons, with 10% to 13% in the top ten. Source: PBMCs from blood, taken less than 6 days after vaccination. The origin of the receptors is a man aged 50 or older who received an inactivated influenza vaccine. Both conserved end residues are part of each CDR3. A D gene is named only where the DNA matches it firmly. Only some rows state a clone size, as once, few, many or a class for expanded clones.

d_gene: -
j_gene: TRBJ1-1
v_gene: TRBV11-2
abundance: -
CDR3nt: TGTGCCAGCAGCCTTGGACGGATCAACACTGAAGCTTTCTTT
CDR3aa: CASSLGRINTEAFF

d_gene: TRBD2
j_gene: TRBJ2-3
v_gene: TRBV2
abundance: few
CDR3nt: TGTGCCAGCAGCGGGACTAGCGGTTACACAGATACGCAGTATTTT
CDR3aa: CASSGTSGYTDTQYF

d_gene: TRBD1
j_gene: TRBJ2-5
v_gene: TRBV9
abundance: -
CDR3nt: TGTGCCAGCAGCGAAGCCCCGGGACAGCCCCAAGAGACCCAGTACTTC
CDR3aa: CASSEAPGQPQETQYF

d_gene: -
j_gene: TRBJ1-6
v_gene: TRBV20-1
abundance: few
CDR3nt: TGCAGTGCCCTGGCCGGAAGGGGTTTCTATAATTCACCCCTCCACTTT
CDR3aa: CSALAGRGFYNSPLHF

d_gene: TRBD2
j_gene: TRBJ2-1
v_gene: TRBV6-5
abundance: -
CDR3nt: TGTGCCAGCAGTTACTCGGCTAGCGGGAGGGCCCGCTCCTACAATGAGCAGTTCTTC
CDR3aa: CASSYSASGRARSYNEQFF

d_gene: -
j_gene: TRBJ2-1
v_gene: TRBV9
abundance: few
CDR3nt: TGTGCCAGCAGCCCAACGGACAGCAGAGATTTCAATGAGCAGTTCTTC
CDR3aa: CASSPTDSRDFNEQFF

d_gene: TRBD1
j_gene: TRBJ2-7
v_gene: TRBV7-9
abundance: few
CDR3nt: TGTGCCAGCAGCCACCCCCGGGACAGGAACTCCTACGAGCAGTACTTC
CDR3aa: CASSHPRDRNSYEQYF

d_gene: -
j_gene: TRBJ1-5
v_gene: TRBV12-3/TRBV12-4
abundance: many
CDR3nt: TGTGCCAGCAGTTTTAACCGGGATCAGCCCCAGCATTTT
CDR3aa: CASSFNRDQPQHF

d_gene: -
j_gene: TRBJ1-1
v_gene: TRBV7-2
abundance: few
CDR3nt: TGTGCCAGCTGGGGGAACACTGAAGCTTTCTTT
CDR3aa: CASWGNTEAFF

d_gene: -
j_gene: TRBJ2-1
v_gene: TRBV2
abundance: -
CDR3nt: TGTGCCAGCAGTGTGGACGGATTTTACAATGAGCAGTTCTTC
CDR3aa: CASSVDGFYNEQFF